These T cell receptor beta chains were read from a single sample in a study of OX40 agonist ivuxolimab in advanced cancers. The repertoire was sequenced with immunoSEQ multiplex PCR; TCRdb's copy has only in-frame clones and lacks some. The sample has fewer than 85,000 clones; 85% to 95% are singletons. Sequencing was performed on CD4+ or CD8+ T cells sorted from blood, taken in a trial of the OX40 agonist ivuxolimab. Every receptor here comes from an adult with an advanced solid tumor such as melanoma, head and neck, liver or kidney cancer. Both conserved end residues are part of each CDR3. The D gene is left open where the match is weak.

v_call d_call cdr3_aa
TRBV2 NA CASSEPGFGLEAFF
TRBV6-6 TRBD1 CASSYATGGEFF
TRBV9 TRBD1 CASSTGTDFRSTEAFF
TRBV6-5 NA CASGSRGNEQFF
TRBV29-1 NA CSGARDTGDGYTF
TRBV7-9 NA CASSLGWLEFGNTIYF
TRBV19 NA CASSIGGLAVYEQYF
TRBV7-9 NA CASTLGRAPGGYTF
TRBV4-1 NA CASSQEPGIGTEAFF
TRBV6-1 TRBD1 CASSFQGGEAFF
TRBV6-6 TRBD1 CASSYSSGQDHYEQYF
TRBV29-1 NA CSAGTVAWAFF
TRBV5-6 NA CASSLALGSYEQYF
TRBV11-2 NA CASSPEIGTPGPYEQYF
TRBV19 NA CASSILGQRYEQYF
TRBV6-4 NA CASSDSTWGTQYF
TRBV19 TRBD1 CASRLTGASSYEQYF
TRBV2 TRBD1 CASKTGWGMSGYTF
TRBV5-4 NA CASSVGNTEAFF
TRBV27 NA CASSLALDTEAFF
TRBV7-6 TRBD2 CATSPPGGQETQYF
TRBV27 NA CAARGPTKHNYGYTF
TRBV5-6 TRBD1 CASSLKGANTEAFF
TRBV10-3 TRBD2 CAISEWEATSGPIIINEQYF
TRBV5-1 NA CASSSIRDGVNSPLHF
TRBV13 NA CASSLGRWLGDQGYTF
TRBV5-5 NA CASSLGSNSPLHF
TRBV7-9 NA CASSSRRGPSYEQYF
TRBV11-2 TRBD1 CASSPMDRNFEKLFF
TRBV4-2 TRBD1 CASSQDGMGQMSSGNTIYF
TRBV29-1 NA CSARDEEGYTF
TRBV27 NA CASTGWSYEQYF
TRBV9 NA CASSVEVNLAGAFYNTGELFF
TRBV14 TRBD1 CASSPGQGSYEQYF
TRBV9 TRBD1 CASSVGQGAYTEAFF
TRBV9 NA CASTSDPGELFF
TRBV6-6 NA CASSYVEDGGYTF
TRBV4-1 TRBD1 CASSPTTGDYEQYF
TRBV11-2 NA CASSPRFQTGELFF
TRBV11-2 TRBD1 CASSPDRGYEQYF
TRBV7-2 NA CASSLVGGAPRSNQPQHF
TRBV19 NA CASSARDDGNGYTF
TRBV13 TRBD1 CASSFWDRDSYEQYF
TRBV19 NA CASSITGQNEQFF
TRBV4-3 NA CASSQGLGYTETQYF
TRBV5-8 TRBD1 CASSWGQGQETQYF
TRBV9 NA CASSVNGATDTQYF
TRBV2 NA CASSESGTAQGTEAFF
TRBV5-6 NA CASSLDREGHEQYF
TRBV9 NA CASSVDGAVYNSPLHF
TRBV6-5 NA CASSSVGPLNTEAFF
TRBV9 NA CASSVVDSSEAFF
TRBV5-6 NA CASSLQSSWSSYEQYF
TRBV5-1 NA CASKPGGILGTSTDTQYF
TRBV28 NA CASSFSWDSSNEQYF
TRBV6-5 NA CAAQNSARKTKQFF
TRBV4-1 NA CASSQDTGPYGYTF
TRBV4-1 NA CASSQPVYSEQFF
TRBV11-1 TRBD1 CASSPRQGSEQYF
TRBV2 TRBD2 CASSEASGGPRVGQFF